A selection of T cell receptor beta chains follows, all from one sample in a study of cytomegalovirus exposure and HLA in healthy donors. The table came from immunoSEQ multiplex PCR; TCRdb's copy has only in-frame clones and leaves some out. The sample lists roughly 100,000 clones, around 79% occurring once. The sequencing sample was made of PBMCs. Source of these receptors: a woman between 40 and 55 years old in good health and CMV-seronegative. Each CDR3 is given with its conserved first and last residue. Each record gives: clone size, D gene, J gene, V gene, CDR3 DNA, CDR3 protein. The D gene is left open where the match is weak. For some rows the clone size is stated as once, few or many, or as a class when expanded; others skip it.

clone_size: NA; d_call: TRBD1; j_call: TRBJ2-1; v_call: TRBV4-3; cdr3_nt: TGCGCCAGCAGCCCCTCCGGGACAGGGAACAATGAGCAGTTCTTC; cdr3_aa: CASSPSGTGNNEQFF
clone_size: NA; d_call: NA; j_call: TRBJ2-7; v_call: TRBV5-6; cdr3_nt: TGTGCCAGCAGCCCCCGGGTCCAGCCGAAACCTTACGAGCAGTACTTC; cdr3_aa: CASSPRVQPKPYEQYF
clone_size: once; d_call: NA; j_call: TRBJ2-2; v_call: TRBV21-1; cdr3_nt: TGTGCCAGCAGCATAGGAGGGGGCAGGACCGGGGAGCTGTTTTTT; cdr3_aa: CASSIGGGRTGELFF
clone_size: NA; d_call: NA; j_call: TRBJ2-5; v_call: TRBV7-7; cdr3_nt: TGTGCCAGCAGCCCCTCGGACGGCGGGATAGGGGAGACCCAGTACTTC; cdr3_aa: CASSPSDGGIGETQYF
clone_size: once; d_call: TRBD1; j_call: TRBJ1-5; v_call: TRBV19; cdr3_nt: TGTGCCAGTAGTGTGCATACAGGGGGCAATCAGCCCCAGCATTTT; cdr3_aa: CASSVHTGGNQPQHF
clone_size: NA; d_call: NA; j_call: TRBJ2-5; v_call: TRBV19; cdr3_nt: TGTGCCAGTGGAGATGGCCAGGGGCTTTTCCAAGAGACCCAGTACTTC; cdr3_aa: CASGDGQGLFQETQYF
clone_size: NA; d_call: NA; j_call: TRBJ2-7; v_call: TRBV6-5; cdr3_nt: TGTGCCAGCAGCCTTAACTACGAGCAGTACTTC; cdr3_aa: CASSLNYEQYF
clone_size: NA; d_call: TRBD2; j_call: TRBJ2-4; v_call: TRBV16; cdr3_nt: TGTGCCAGCAGCCAAGGTAGCGGGACGGTTCAGTACTTC; cdr3_aa: CASSQGSGTVQYF
clone_size: NA; d_call: TRBD1; j_call: TRBJ2-1; v_call: TRBV2; cdr3_nt: TGTGCCAGCAATTACGACGGACAGGGGAGCTCCTACAATGAGCAGTTCTTC; cdr3_aa: CASNYDGQGSSYNEQFF
clone_size: NA; d_call: TRBD2; j_call: TRBJ2-2; v_call: TRBV5-4; cdr3_nt: TGTGCCAGCAGCTCGGGACTAGCGGGGGGGGAGGCCGGGGAGCTGTTTTTT; cdr3_aa: CASSSGLAGGEAGELFF
clone_size: NA; d_call: NA; j_call: TRBJ1-2; v_call: TRBV13; cdr3_nt: TGTGCCAGCAGCCCTATACAGGGCTATGGCTACACCTTC; cdr3_aa: CASSPIQGYGYTF
clone_size: NA; d_call: TRBD1; j_call: TRBJ1-6; v_call: TRBV19; cdr3_nt: TGTGCCAGTAGAAACAGGGGGAGCTCCTATAATTCACCCCTCCACTTT; cdr3_aa: CASRNRGSSYNSPLHF
clone_size: NA; d_call: TRBD1; j_call: TRBJ1-3; v_call: TRBV11-2; cdr3_nt: TGTGCCAGCAGCTTGACAGGGGGCGAGGGAAACACCATATATTTT; cdr3_aa: CASSLTGGEGNTIYF
clone_size: NA; d_call: NA; j_call: TRBJ1-6; v_call: TRBV9; cdr3_nt: TGTGCCAGCCGTCGACAGGATGATAATTCACCCCTCCACTTT; cdr3_aa: CASRRQDDNSPLHF
clone_size: NA; d_call: TRBD1; j_call: TRBJ2-7; v_call: TRBV30; cdr3_nt: TGTGCCTGGGATAGGACAGGCGGCTACGAGCAGTACTTC; cdr3_aa: CAWDRTGGYEQYF
clone_size: NA; d_call: NA; j_call: TRBJ1-3; v_call: TRBV19; cdr3_nt: TGTGCCAGTAGTATCGGGACAATCCCTGGAAACACCATATATTTT; cdr3_aa: CASSIGTIPGNTIYF
clone_size: NA; d_call: NA; j_call: TRBJ1-2; v_call: TRBV7-8; cdr3_nt: TGTGCCAGCAGCTTATCTCCGGGAGGGAATGGCTACACCTTC; cdr3_aa: CASSLSPGGNGYTF
clone_size: NA; d_call: NA; j_call: TRBJ1-5; v_call: TRBV6-1; cdr3_nt: TGTGCCAGCAGTGAAGACGGCGGCTCTTATCAGCCCCAGCATTTT; cdr3_aa: CASSEDGGSYQPQHF
clone_size: once; d_call: TRBD2; j_call: TRBJ2-4; v_call: TRBV30; cdr3_nt: TGTGCCTGGACGGTACGGGGGGGAGCCAAAAACATTCAGTACTTC; cdr3_aa: CAWTVRGGAKNIQYF
clone_size: NA; d_call: NA; j_call: TRBJ1-4; v_call: TRBV27; cdr3_nt: TGTGCCAGCAGTTTCCAGGATAATGAAAAACTGTTTTTT; cdr3_aa: CASSFQDNEKLFF
clone_size: NA; d_call: TRBD2; j_call: TRBJ2-3; v_call: TRBV14; cdr3_nt: TGTGCCAGCAGCCAGAGCCGGGGGGGCACAGATACGCAGTATTTT; cdr3_aa: CASSQSRGGTDTQYF
clone_size: NA; d_call: TRBD1; j_call: TRBJ1-4; v_call: TRBV4-1; cdr3_nt: TGCGCCAGCAGCCAAGATTTTTCAGCCGGGGACAGGGGGCATGAAAAACTGTTTTTT; cdr3_aa: CASSQDFSAGDRGHEKLFF
clone_size: NA; d_call: NA; j_call: TRBJ1-5; v_call: TRBV15; cdr3_nt: TGTGCCACCAGCGCACGGGGTTCCAATCAGCCCCAGCATTTT; cdr3_aa: CATSARGSNQPQHF
clone_size: NA; d_call: TRBD1; j_call: TRBJ1-5; v_call: TRBV27; cdr3_nt: TGTGCCAGCAGTTACAGGGGGCTCAATCAGCCCCAGCATTTT; cdr3_aa: CASSYRGLNQPQHF
clone_size: once; d_call: TRBD1; j_call: TRBJ2-1; v_call: TRBV18; cdr3_nt: TGTGCCAGCTCACCGATCGGCAGGGGGTACGATGAGCAGTTCTTC; cdr3_aa: CASSPIGRGYDEQFF
clone_size: once; d_call: NA; j_call: TRBJ2-2; v_call: TRBV5-6; cdr3_nt: TGTGCCAGCAACAAGGGAGTAGCGGCCTTCAACACCGGGGAGCTGTTTTTT; cdr3_aa: CASNKGVAAFNTGELFF
clone_size: few; d_call: NA; j_call: TRBJ2-7; v_call: TRBV7-2; cdr3_nt: TGTGCCAGCAGCTTAAGTAATCGAGCTTCCGAGCAGTACTTC; cdr3_aa: CASSLSNRASEQYF
clone_size: once; d_call: TRBD2; j_call: TRBJ2-7; v_call: TRBV27; cdr3_nt: TGTGCCAGCAGCTTACGCCTGGGACTAGTTGCCTACGAGCAGTACTTC; cdr3_aa: CASSLRLGLVAYEQYF
clone_size: NA; d_call: NA; j_call: TRBJ1-2; v_call: TRBV6-1; cdr3_nt: TGTGCCAGCAGCGCCAGGGCCTATGGCTACACCTTC; cdr3_aa: CASSARAYGYTF
clone_size: once; d_call: TRBD2; j_call: TRBJ2-7; v_call: TRBV7-6; cdr3_nt: TGTGCCAGCAGCTTAGGGGAGGGCCGAACCGAGCAGTACTTC; cdr3_aa: CASSLGEGRTEQYF
clone_size: NA; d_call: TRBD1; j_call: TRBJ1-3; v_call: TRBV5-4; cdr3_nt: TGTGCCAGCAGCGCTGCCCGGGACAGGGGGACTGGAAACACCATATATTTT; cdr3_aa: CASSAARDRGTGNTIYF
clone_size: NA; d_call: TRBD2; j_call: TRBJ2-2; v_call: TRBV4-3; cdr3_nt: TGCGCCAGCAGCCAAGGTCCGGGAGGAAACACCGGGGAGCTGTTTTTT; cdr3_aa: CASSQGPGGNTGELFF
clone_size: NA; d_call: NA; j_call: TRBJ1-4; v_call: TRBV5-6; cdr3_nt: TGTGCCAGCAGCTTTGAGAGGCCAGCAACTAATGAAAAACTGTTTTTT; cdr3_aa: CASSFERPATNEKLFF
clone_size: NA; d_call: NA; j_call: TRBJ2-5; v_call: TRBV19; cdr3_nt: TGTGCCAGTAGTATTAAAGAGACCCAGTACTTC; cdr3_aa: CASSIKETQYF